Listed below are T cell receptor beta chains from one sample, sequenced in a study of blood T cell repertoires in COVID-19. The repertoire was sequenced with immunoSEQ multiplex PCR; TCRdb's copy has only in-frame clones and lacks some. The sample holds 250,000 or so clones, around nine tenths seen once. The sequenced sample was peripheral blood. The receptors come from a woman aged 55-75 years with COVID-19, enrolled during active disease. The CDR3 runs from the conserved cysteine through the conserved F or W. A D gene is named only where the DNA matches it firmly. Size is stated for part of the rows, as once, few or many counts, or as a class when the clone is expanded.

clone size,V gene,CDR3 length,D gene,J gene,CDR3 protein,CDR3 DNA
few,TRBV9,15,NA,TRBJ2-1,CASSGAAAAYNEQFF,TGTGCCAGCAGCGGCGCCGCCGCCGCCTACAATGAGCAGTTCTTC
NA,TRBV7-9,13,NA,TRBJ2-7,CASSLAARGEQYF,TGTGCCAGCAGCTTAGCGGCCCGAGGCGAGCAGTACTTC
NA,TRBV6-6,14,NA,TRBJ2-7,CASWGPPHSYEQYF,TGTGCCAGCTGGGGCCCGCCGCATTCCTACGAGCAGTACTTC
once,TRBV5-1,14,NA,TRBJ2-5,CASSLDPRGETQYF,TGCGCCAGCAGCTTGGACCCCCGGGGGGAGACCCAGTACTTC
NA,TRBV7-9,14,NA,TRBJ2-3,CASSFAGPTDTQYF,TGTGCCAGCAGCTTCGCGGGTCCCACAGATACGCAGTATTTT
NA,TRBV28,13,NA,TRBJ1-1,CAIREPWGTEAFF,TGTGCCATCCGGGAGCCCTGGGGCACTGAAGCTTTCTTT
few,TRBV25-1,12,NA,TRBJ2-7,CASIGNSYEQYF,TGTGCCAGCATTGGCAACTCCTACGAGCAGTACTTC
NA,TRBV2,15,NA,TRBJ2-5,CASSELKGRAGSQYF,TGTGCCAGCAGTGAATTAAAGGGCAGGGCAGGGTCCCAGTACTTC
NA,TRBV3-1/TRBV3-2,20,TRBD1,TRBJ1-5,CASSQPHRRDRGCTYQPQHF,TGTGCCAGCAGCCAACCCCACCGCCGGGACAGGGGGTGTACGTATCAGCCCCAGCATTTT
NA,TRBV19,14,NA,TRBJ1-4,CASSIRGGGEKLFF,TGTGCCAGTAGTATTCGTGGCGGGGGAGAAAAACTGTTTTTT
once,TRBV6-5,14,TRBD1,TRBJ1-1,CASSRTGLGTEAFF,TGTGCCAGCAGCAGGACAGGGCTGGGCACTGAAGCTTTCTTT
NA,TRBV10-3,14,NA,TRBJ1-6,CAISVRTDNSPLHF,TGTGCCATCAGTGTCCGAACGGATAATTCACCCCTCCACTTT
few,TRBV10-3,16,TRBD1,TRBJ2-7,CAIRTPGTGEAYEQYF,TGTGCCATCAGGACCCCCGGGACAGGCGAAGCCTACGAGCAGTACTTC
NA,TRBV6-2/TRBV6-3,14,NA,TRBJ2-7,CASSYSETDDEQYF,TGTGCCAGCAGTTACTCTGAGACAGATGACGAGCAGTACTTC
NA,TRBV10-3,12,NA,TRBJ2-3,CATGLSTDTQYF,TGTGCCACCGGACTGAGCACAGATACGCAGTATTTT
NA,TRBV1,15,NA,TRBJ1-5,CTSSQDGEGNQPQHF,TGCACCAGCAGCCAAGATGGGGAGGGCAATCAGCCCCAGCATTTT
NA,TRBV15,15,TRBD1,TRBJ2-7,CATRKYRGGSYEQYF,TGTGCCACCAGAAAATACAGGGGTGGTAGCTACGAGCAGTACTTC
NA,TRBV9,16,TRBD1,TRBJ2-3,CASSVGGQGFSDTQYF,TGTGCCAGCAGCGTAGGGGGACAGGGGTTCTCAGATACGCAGTATTTT
NA,TRBV7-9,14,TRBD2,TRBJ2-1,CASSAGLANNEQFF,TGTGCCAGCAGCGCGGGACTAGCGAACAATGAGCAGTTCTTC
NA,TRBV28,12,NA,TRBJ2-7,CASSSAGHEQYF,TGTGCCAGCAGTTCCGCGGGTCACGAGCAGTACTTC
NA,TRBV9,14,TRBD1,TRBJ1-4,CASSPRTGGEKLFF,TGTGCCAGCAGCCCGAGGACAGGGGGGGAAAAACTGTTTTTT
once,TRBV5-8,15,TRBD1,TRBJ1-5,CASSLEGGYNQPQHF,TGTGCCAGCAGCTTGGAAGGGGGCTATAATCAGCCCCAGCATTTT
NA,TRBV11-2,15,NA,TRBJ1-1,CASSLELGQNTEAFF,TGTGCCAGCAGCTTAGAGTTGGGACAGAACACTGAAGCTTTCTTT
NA,TRBV5-6,11,NA,TRBJ2-5,CASSSKETQYF,TGTGCCAGCAGCTCCAAAGAGACCCAGTACTTC
NA,TRBV19,14,TRBD1,TRBJ2-5,CASREDRGRGTQYF,TGTGCCAGTAGGGAAGACAGGGGCCGTGGGACCCAGTACTTC
NA,TRBV29-1,12,NA,TRBJ2-3,CSARGRTDTQYF,TGCAGCGCCAGGGGACGTACAGATACGCAGTATTTT
NA,TRBV27,16,TRBD2,TRBJ2-7,CASSLPPGLAGNEQYF,TGTGCCAGCAGTTTACCCCCGGGACTAGCGGGGAACGAGCAGTACTTC
NA,TRBV6-2/TRBV6-3,14,NA,TRBJ2-7,CASSYFPGRDEQYF,TGTGCCAGCAGTTACTTCCCTGGCAGGGACGAGCAGTACTTC
NA,TRBV30,16,TRBD1,TRBJ2-5,CAWAKPRDRAGGTQYF,TGTGCCTGGGCCAAGCCCCGGGACCGGGCAGGGGGGACCCAGTACTTC
NA,TRBV4-2,15,TRBD1,TRBJ1-5,CASSQYRGTNQPQHF,TGTGCCAGCAGCCAATACAGGGGAACAAATCAGCCCCAGCATTTT
NA,TRBV7-9,15,NA,TRBJ1-4,CASSLGTTTNEKLFF,TGTGCCAGCAGCTTAGGTACAACAACTAATGAAAAACTGTTTTTT
NA,TRBV14,13,NA,TRBJ1-2,CASSQTVYMGYTF,TGTGCCAGCAGCCAAACGGTATATATGGGCTACACCTTC